This T cell receptor beta chain is drawn from a study of neurological immune-mediated disorders. Whole-study findings and limits: The most TCR clonal expansion was seen in HTLV-1-associated myelopathy, and the least was seen in multiple sclerosis, which fell below healthy controls. Expanded clones shared no CDR3 amino acid sequences across subjects, suggesting private repertoires in all groups. As far as clinical or MRI features were concerned, none was associated with the multiple sclerosis repertoire cluster.

The V gene lost 4 bases and the J gene lost 0 bases, with 11 bases spanning the gap. The germline V gene encodes CDR1 DFQATT and CDR2 SNEGSKA (reference sequence). This CDR3 has 14 amino acids. There are many counts of this clonotype. The antigen is unknown. The cDNA came from 5'RACE, which used 10-nucleotide random UMIs. TCRdb itself ran the 5' RACE reads through MiXCR, one entry per CDR3 protein. The data contain roughly 70,000 distinct CDR3 sequences, 3% to 5% of them seen just once; the ten biggest clones take up approximately 1.3%. This rearrangement joins TRBV20-1 to TRBJ2-3; TRBD2 is a possible D gene (6 bases). The sample was PBMCs. The source is a man younger than 45 with multiple sclerosis. DNA for the CDR3: TGCAGTGCTATTCCGGGACTCAGCACAGATACGCAGTATTTT. Translated, it gives CSAIPGLSTDTQYF.